This TCR beta chain emerged from a study of T-cell memory formation after mild COVID-19. Study-level findings and limits: Pre-infection memory held some responding clones, suggesting pre-existing cross-reactive T cells responded.

Points on this clonotype: Its matching antigen is unknown.

TCRdb reanalysed the 5' RACE reads using MiXCR and keeps one entry per CDR3 protein. Of around 200,000 distinct CDR3 sequences listed, roughly 17% are singletons. CDR1 and CDR2 from the germline V gene are MNHEY and SVGAGI. This CDR3 is 14 amino acids long. The V gene lost 4 bases and the J gene lost 4 bases, with 11 bases spanning the gap. The chain carries TRBV6-5 and TRBJ1-5; D gene ambiguous. The TCR comes from an adult woman who had mild COVID-19 (a few samples of this study predate the infection). Cell type and time point are not known. Sequenced sample: PBMCs or a T cell subset sorted from them (not recorded which). The CDR3 bases are TGTGCCAGCAGTTCCGGGCGGGCGAATCAGCCCCAGCATTTT. Translation gives CASSSGRANQPQHF.